The clone carrying this TCR beta chain has just one count. The method was immunoSEQ multiplex PCR; TCRdb's version includes in-frame clones alone and lacks a portion of them. The data hold approximately 250,000 clones, with less than 95% observed a single time. Cohorts were determined from participant-reported clinical history. These data originate in a study of blood T cell repertoires in COVID-19. At the level of the study: The cDNA or gDNA used as material had been derived from T cells, B-cell-depleted T cells, or PBMCs.

The CDR3 runs to 14 residues. With 5 bases removed from V and 6 bases from J, the gap between germline ends came to 13 bases. Germline assignment: CDR1 SGHAT and CDR2 FQNNGV. The sequence was obtained from a man aged 40-49 years who had been exposed to COVID-19. The V gene is TRBV11-2, the J gene TRBJ1-4; D perhaps matches TRBD1 (5 bases). Sequenced sample: PBMCs or T cells enriched from blood (not recorded which). The CDR3 protein is CASSLFGGDEKLFF. DNA for the CDR3: TGTGCCAGCAGCCTTTTTGGGGGGGATGAAAAACTGTTTTTT.